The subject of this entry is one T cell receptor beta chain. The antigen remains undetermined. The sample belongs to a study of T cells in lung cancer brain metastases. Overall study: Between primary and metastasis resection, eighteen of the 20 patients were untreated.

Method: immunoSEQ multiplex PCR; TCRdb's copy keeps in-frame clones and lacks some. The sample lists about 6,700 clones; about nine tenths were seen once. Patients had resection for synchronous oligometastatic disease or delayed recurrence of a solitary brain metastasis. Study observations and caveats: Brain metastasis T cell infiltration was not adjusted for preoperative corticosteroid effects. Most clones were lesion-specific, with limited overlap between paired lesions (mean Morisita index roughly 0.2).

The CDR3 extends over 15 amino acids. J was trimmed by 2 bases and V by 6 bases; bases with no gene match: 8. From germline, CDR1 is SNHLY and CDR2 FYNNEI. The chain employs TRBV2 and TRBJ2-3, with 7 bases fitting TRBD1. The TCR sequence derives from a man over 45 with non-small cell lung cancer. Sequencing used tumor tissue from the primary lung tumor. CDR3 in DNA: TGTGCCAGCAGGGAGACAGGGTTGGACACAGATACGCAGTATTTT. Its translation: CASRETGLDTDTQYF.